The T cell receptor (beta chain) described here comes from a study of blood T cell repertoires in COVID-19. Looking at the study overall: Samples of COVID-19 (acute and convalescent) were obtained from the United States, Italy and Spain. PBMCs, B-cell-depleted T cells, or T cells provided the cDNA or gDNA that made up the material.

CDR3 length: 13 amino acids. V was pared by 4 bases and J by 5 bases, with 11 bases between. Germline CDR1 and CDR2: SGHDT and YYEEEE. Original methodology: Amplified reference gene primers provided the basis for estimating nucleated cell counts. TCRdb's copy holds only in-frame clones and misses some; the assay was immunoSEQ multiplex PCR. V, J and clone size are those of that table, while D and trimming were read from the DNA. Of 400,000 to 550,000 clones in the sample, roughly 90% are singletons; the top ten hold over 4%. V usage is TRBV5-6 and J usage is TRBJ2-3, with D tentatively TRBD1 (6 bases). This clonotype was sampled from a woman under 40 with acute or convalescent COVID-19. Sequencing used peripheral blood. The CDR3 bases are TGTGCCAGCAGCACAACAGGGAGAGATACGCAGTATTTT. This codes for CASSTTGRDTQYF. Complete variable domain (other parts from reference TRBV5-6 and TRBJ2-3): DAGVTQSPTHLIKTRGQQVTLRCSPKSGHDTVSWYQQALGQGPQFIFQYYEEEERQRGNFPDRFSGHQFPNYSSELNVNALLLGDSALYLCASSTTGRDTQYFGPGTRLTVL.